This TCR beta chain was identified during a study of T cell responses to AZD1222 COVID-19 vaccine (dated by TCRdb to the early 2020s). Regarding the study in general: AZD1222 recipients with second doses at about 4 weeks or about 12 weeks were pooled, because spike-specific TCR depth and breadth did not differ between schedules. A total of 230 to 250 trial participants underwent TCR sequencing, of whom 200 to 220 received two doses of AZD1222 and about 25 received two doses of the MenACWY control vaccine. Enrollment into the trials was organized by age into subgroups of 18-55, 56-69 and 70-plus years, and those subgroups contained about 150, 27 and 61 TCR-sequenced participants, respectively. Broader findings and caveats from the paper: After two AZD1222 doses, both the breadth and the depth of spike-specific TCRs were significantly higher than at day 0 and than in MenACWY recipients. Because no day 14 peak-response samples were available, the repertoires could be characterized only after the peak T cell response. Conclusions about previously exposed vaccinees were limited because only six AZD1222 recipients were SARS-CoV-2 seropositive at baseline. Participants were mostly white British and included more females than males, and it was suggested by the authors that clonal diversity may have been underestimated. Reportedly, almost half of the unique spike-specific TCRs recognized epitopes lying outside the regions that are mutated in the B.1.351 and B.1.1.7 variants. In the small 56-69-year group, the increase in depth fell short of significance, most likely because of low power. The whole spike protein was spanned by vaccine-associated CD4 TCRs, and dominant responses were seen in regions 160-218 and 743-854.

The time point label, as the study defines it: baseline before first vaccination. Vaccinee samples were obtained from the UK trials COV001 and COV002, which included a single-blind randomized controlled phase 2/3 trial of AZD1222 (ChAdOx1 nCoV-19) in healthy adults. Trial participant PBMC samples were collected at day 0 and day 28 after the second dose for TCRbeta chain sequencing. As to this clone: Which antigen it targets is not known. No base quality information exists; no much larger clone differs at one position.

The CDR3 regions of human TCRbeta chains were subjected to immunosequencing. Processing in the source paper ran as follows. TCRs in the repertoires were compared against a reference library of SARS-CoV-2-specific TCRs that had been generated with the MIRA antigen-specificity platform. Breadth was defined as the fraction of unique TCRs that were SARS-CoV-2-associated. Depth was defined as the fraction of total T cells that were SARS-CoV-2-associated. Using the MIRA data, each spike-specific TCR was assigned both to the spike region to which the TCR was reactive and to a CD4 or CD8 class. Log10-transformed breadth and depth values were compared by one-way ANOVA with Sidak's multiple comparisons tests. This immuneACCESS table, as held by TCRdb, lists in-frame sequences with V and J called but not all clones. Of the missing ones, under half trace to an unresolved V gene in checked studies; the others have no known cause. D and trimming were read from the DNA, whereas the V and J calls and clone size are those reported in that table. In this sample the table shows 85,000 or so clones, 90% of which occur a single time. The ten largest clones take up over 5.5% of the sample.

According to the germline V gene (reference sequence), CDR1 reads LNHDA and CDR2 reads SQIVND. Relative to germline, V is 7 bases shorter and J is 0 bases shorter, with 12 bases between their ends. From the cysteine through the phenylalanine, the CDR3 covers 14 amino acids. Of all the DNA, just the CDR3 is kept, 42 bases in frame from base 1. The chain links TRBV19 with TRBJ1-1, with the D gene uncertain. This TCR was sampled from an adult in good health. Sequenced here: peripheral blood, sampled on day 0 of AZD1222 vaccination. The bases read TGTGCCAGTATCGCCGGGCCCATGAACACTGAAGCTTTCTTT. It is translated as CASIAGPMNTEAFF.